The 20 T cell receptor beta chains below come from one sample, sequenced in a study of cytomegalovirus exposure and HLA in healthy donors. 60 Vbeta and 13 Jbeta primers were used in PCR. Data came from immunoSEQ multiplex PCR; TCRdb stores just in-frame clones and leaves some out. The sample consists of roughly 120,000 clones, roughly 14% of them appearing once. Input material: PBMCs. The receptors stem from a woman under 30 in good health and CMV-seronegative.

The V call is TRBV19, the J call TRBJ2-3; perhaps TRBD1 as D (6 bases). The CDR3 is made up of 15 amino acids. Germline values: CDR1 LNHDA, CDR2 SQIVND (reference sequence). Trimming pared 3 bases from V and 0 bases from J, leaving 10 bases between. Here the CDR3 reads CASSIGTGSTDTQYF. The CDR3 DNA sequence: TGTGCCAGTAGTATCGGAACAGGGAGCACAGATACGCAGTATTTT.

The V call is TRBV7-9, the J call TRBJ1-6; weak D call: TRBD1 (6 bases). The V and J ends lost 0 bases and 10 bases respectively, with 16 bases between them. Germline V gene data show CDR1 as SEHNR and CDR2 as FQNEAQ (reference sequence). The CDR3 has 16 residues. The CDR3 sequence: CASSLAKDRRKSPLHF. The CDR3 nucleotides are TGTGCCAGCAGCTTAGCGAAAGACAGGAGGAAATCACCCCTCCACTTT. The complete variable domain, with remaining parts taken from reference TRBV7-9 and TRBJ1-6, reads DTGVSQNPRHKITKRGQNVTFRCDPISEHNRLYWYRQTLGQGPEFLTYFQNEAQLEKSRLLSDRFSAERPKGSFSTLEIQRTEQGDSAMYLCASSLAKDRRKSPLHFGNGTRLTVT.

This sequence joins TRBV6-5 and TRBJ1-1; TRBD1 matches 7 bases. J lost 4 bases, V lost 0 bases, and 8 bases had no gene match. From germline, CDR1 is MNHEY and CDR2 SVGAGI. The CDR3 covers 16 residues. The CDR3: CASSYSLPTGFTEAFF. The CDR3 region has the DNA TGTGCCAGCAGTTACTCGCTACCGACAGGGTTCACTGAAGCTTTCTTT.

This clone has more than one count but fewer than ten. The chain employs TRBV4-3 and TRBJ2-7; TRBD2 agrees at 7 bases. Germline assignment: CDR1 LGHNA and CDR2 YSLEER. The CDR3 has 14 amino acids. V was pared by 4 bases and J by 3 bases, with 6 bases of the junction left unmatched. This CDR3 reads CASSPGTGGYEQYF. The CDR3 region has the DNA TGCGCCAGCAGCCCCGGAACGGGGGGCTACGAGCAGTACTTC.

The table lists this clone with a few counts. The V gene is TRBV29-1, the J gene TRBJ2-7, with TRBD1 matching over 9 bases. V dropped 3 bases and J dropped 2; count of bases not matched to a gene: 11. The CDR3 consists of 16 residues. The V gene's germline CDR1 is SQVTM and CDR2 ANQGSEA. The CDR3 spells CSVDGTPQGAPYEQYF. CDR3 nucleotide sequence: TGCAGCGTTGACGGTACCCCACAGGGGGCCCCCTACGAGCAGTACTTC.

This rearrangement joins TRBV28 to TRBJ2-1, with 7 bases lining up with TRBD1. CDR1 and CDR2 (germline): MDHEN, SYDVKM. V lost 5 bases and J lost 6; bases outside the gene matches: 4. This CDR3 spans 13 amino acids. This chain's CDR3 is CASSPDRPNEQFF. The CDR3 DNA reads TGTGCCAGCAGTCCGGACAGGCCCAATGAGCAGTTCTTC.

This chain uses TRBV7-2 with TRBJ1-1; D uncertain. This CDR3 has 13 residues. V lost 1 base and J lost 8, with 11 bases in between. The germline V gene has CDR1 SGHTA and CDR2 FQGNSA. CDR3 residues: CASSLGGPAEAFF. The DNA of the CDR3 is TGTGCCAGCAGCTTAGGAGGTCCAGCGGAAGCTTTCTTT.

J is TRBJ1-5 and V is TRBV21-1; the tabulated D call, TRBD1, remains unverified against the DNA. TRBV21-1 counts as a pseudogene. The CDR3 is 19 residues long. The CDR3 sequence is CASSMVVGFTGHSNQPQHF. The DNA for the CDR3 is TGTGCCAGCAGCATGGTTGTGGGGTTTACAGGGCATAGCAATCAGCCCCAGCATTTT.

This clone turned up a few times. V usage is TRBV9 and J usage is TRBJ1-3; TRBD1 is a possible D gene (5 bases). Germline assignment: CDR1 SGDLS and CDR2 YYNGEE. V lost 3 bases to trimming and J lost 0 bases, with 7 bases between them. The CDR3 totals 14 residues. The CDR3 bases are TGTGCCAGCAGCGGGGGGGACTCTGGAAACACCATATATTTT. Its translation is CASSGGDSGNTIYF. The variable domain in full, with the rest retrieved from reference TRBV9 and TRBJ1-3, is DSGVTQTPKHLITATGQRVTLRCSPRSGDLSVYWYQQSLDQGLQFLIQYYNGEERAKGNILERFSAQQFPDLHSELNLSSLELGDSALYFCASSGGDSGNTIYFGEGSWLTVV.

This clone was seen more than once but under ten times. V usage is TRBV7-8 and J usage is TRBJ1-1; TRBD1 matches at 9 bases. With 1 base clipped from V and 10 bases from J, the junction kept 19 bases outside the gene matches. Germline V lookup: CDR1 SGHVS, CDR2 FQNEAQ. CDR3 size: 18 residues. In DNA form, the CDR3 reads TGTGCCAGCAGCTTAGGGTCGGACAGGGGCTTAAGGTTTGTGTTAGCTTTCTTT. It specifies CASSLGSDRGLRFVLAFF. The variable domain in full, with the rest retrieved from reference TRBV7-8 and TRBJ1-1, is GAGVSQSPRYKVAKRGQDVALRCDPISGHVSLFWYQQALGQGPEFLTYFQNEAQLDKSGLPSDRFFAERPEGSVSTLKIQRTQQEDSAVYLCASSLGSDRGLRFVLAFFGQGTRLTVV.

This clone has a handful of counts. The rearrangement links TRBV5-1 to TRBJ2-7; TRBD2 aligns across 16 bases. J gave up 7 bases and V 4 bases, and 5 bases lay outside the gene matches. The CDR3 sequence is 15 residues long. Germline CDR1 reads SGHRS; CDR2 reads YFSETQ. CDR3 region: CASSGTSGGAREQYF. The CDR3 nucleotides are TGCGCCAGCAGCGGGACTAGCGGGGGGGCGCGGGAGCAGTACTTC.

In its sample, this clone was seen once. The rearrangement joins TRBV11-2 to TRBJ1-6, with D unresolved. Looked up from germline, CDR1 is SGHAT and CDR2 is FQNNGV. The length of the CDR3 is 15 residues. Trimming took off 1 base at V and 8 bases at J, with 12 bases between the two ends. CDR3 residues: CASSLVGTRDSPLHF. The CDR3 nucleotides are TGTGCCAGCAGCTTAGTAGGAACACGGGATTCACCCCTCCACTTT. Full variable domain (rest looked up from reference TRBV11-2 and TRBJ1-6): EAGVAQSPRYKIIEKRQSVAFWCNPISGHATLYWYQQILGQGPKLLIQFQNNGVVDDSQLPKDRFSAERLKGVDSTLKIQPAKLEDSAVYLCASSLVGTRDSPLHFGNGTRLTVT.

This clone was picked up a small number of times. Other nucleotide sequences in the sample specify the same CDR3. V and J are TRBV28 and TRBJ1-6, with D possibly TRBD1 on 6 matching bases. The CDR3 sequence is 15 residues long. V lost 7 bases and J 7 bases, leaving 17 bases between the germline ends. CDR1 is MDHEN, CDR2 SYDVKM, per germline. CDR3 residues: CASKFYRDANSPLHF. The CDR3 coding sequence is TGTGCCAGCAAGTTCTACAGGGATGCGAATTCACCCCTCCACTTT.

The chain joins TRBV9 to TRBJ2-1, with 9 bases aligning to TRBD2. The CDR3 contains 16 residues. After removal of 4 bases from V and 4 bases from J, the junction contained 9 bases not matched to a gene. Germline assignment: CDR1 SGDLS and CDR2 YYNGEE. This CDR3 reads CASSNRTSALYNEQFF. In DNA, the CDR3 is TGTGCCAGCAGCAACCGGACTAGCGCCCTATACAATGAGCAGTTCTTC. The whole variable domain, remainder taken from reference TRBV9 and TRBJ2-1, is DSGVTQTPKHLITATGQRVTLRCSPRSGDLSVYWYQQSLDQGLQFLIQYYNGEERAKGNILERFSAQQFPDLHSELNLSSLELGDSALYFCASSNRTSALYNEQFFGPGTRLTVL.

The chain joins TRBV18 to TRBJ1-1; D gene uncertain. CDR3 length: 14 residues. Trimming pared 3 bases from V and 4 bases from J, leaving 12 bases between. The germline gives CDR1 KGHSH, CDR2 LQKENI. CDR3 sequence: CASSPDTGSTEAFF. In DNA, the CDR3 is TGTGCCAGCTCACCCGATACCGGGTCCACTGAAGCTTTCTTT.

Only a few counts were recorded for this clone. V and J are TRBV29-1 and TRBJ1-4; perhaps TRBD1 as D (6 bases). Germline V gene data show CDR1 as SQVTM and CDR2 as ANQGSEA. Trimming took off 4 bases at V and 3 bases at J, with 9 bases between the two ends. This CDR3 has 13 amino acids. CDR3 amino acids: CSVGRTANEKLFF. Here the CDR3 DNA reads TGCAGCGTTGGACGGACAGCTAATGAAAAACTGTTTTTT.

The J gene is TRBJ2-5, the V gene TRBV28; 9 bases agree with TRBD2. Germline V CDR1 and CDR2: MDHEN, SYDVKM. With V trimmed by 7 bases and J by 7 bases, 13 bases remained unmatched. CDR3 size: 15 residues. Here the CDR3 DNA reads TGTGCCAGCACCACCCCTGCGGGAGGGGTCGGGACCCAGTACTTC. The encoded protein is CASTTPAGGVGTQYF. The variable domain in full, completed from reference TRBV28 and TRBJ2-5, reads DVKVTQSSRYLVKRTGEKVFLECVQDMDHENMFWYRQDPGLGLRLIYFSYDVKMKEKGDIPEGYSVSREKKERFSLILESASTNQTSMYLCASTTPAGGVGTQYFGPGTRLLVL.

This clone was detected only a few times. The rearrangement joins TRBV11-2 to TRBJ2-5; TRBD1 matches at 7 bases. This CDR3 is built from 16 residues. V shed 1 base and J 2 bases; nucleotides not matched to a gene: 7. Per the germline V gene, CDR1 is SGHAT and CDR2 is FQNNGV. In DNA form, the CDR3 reads TGTGCCAGCAGCTTAGGCACGGGACAGCAGCAAGAGACCCAGTACTTC. This translates into CASSLGTGQQQETQYF.

A few counts support this clone. This rearrangement joins TRBV11-2 to TRBJ2-3; 7 bases are shared with TRBD1. Per the germline V gene, CDR1 is SGHAT and CDR2 is FQNNGV. With V trimmed by 6 bases and J by 8 bases, 8 bases remained unmatched. The CDR3 loop spans 13 amino acids. The CDR3 DNA is TGTGCCAGCAGAATAGACAGGGATGGTACGCAGTATTTT. Its translation: CASRIDRDGTQYF.

This clone showed up just a few times. The gene calls are TRBV5-1 and TRBJ1-1; 7 nucleotides agree with TRBD1. From germline, CDR1 is SGHRS and CDR2 YFSETQ. The CDR3 runs to 14 residues. The J segment lost 5 bases and the V segment lost 4 bases, leaving 8 bases of the junction unmatched. Here the CDR3 reads CASSGLGQMTEAFF. For the CDR3, the DNA is TGCGCCAGCAGCGGCTTGGGACAGATGACTGAAGCTTTCTTT.